This is a list of T cell receptor beta chains from one sample in a study of blood T cell repertoires in COVID-19. Produced via immunoSEQ multiplex PCR; TCRdb's table is partial and in-frame only. Of around 250,000 clones in the sample, approximately 86% were seen once. The source material was peripheral blood. These receptors were collected from a man aged 40-50 years with active or convalescent COVID-19. The CDR3 runs from the conserved cysteine through the conserved F or W. A D gene is named only where the DNA matches it firmly. Clone size is given for some rows only: seen once, a few or many times, or a class if the clone is expanded.

DNA	CDR3	J	size	D	V
TGTGCCAGCAACTCTGGGGGGAACACCATATATTTT	CASNSGGNTIYF	TRBJ1-3	-	-	TRBV6-6
TGTGCCAGCAGCCCCCAGGGACCAGGGGGCACCGGGGAGCTGTTTTTT	CASSPQGPGGTGELFF	TRBJ2-2	few	TRBD1	TRBV3-1/TRBV3-2
TGTGCCGGACATATGAGAGGGGGCTTAGGTTATGGCTACACCTTC	CAGHMRGGLGYGYTF	TRBJ1-2	-	TRBD1	TRBV30
TGTGCCAGCAGTTTCCCAGAGAACACTGAAGCTTTCTTT	CASSFPENTEAFF	TRBJ1-1	-	-	TRBV12-3/TRBV12-4
TGTGCCAGCAGCTCGTGGGACAGGGTATTCCGCTATGGCTACACCTTC	CASSSWDRVFRYGYTF	TRBJ1-2	few	TRBD1	TRBV11-2
TGTGCCAGCAGCTTGGCCGGGGGACAAGAGACCCAGTACTTC	CASSLAGGQETQYF	TRBJ2-5	-	-	TRBV5-4
TGTGCCAGCAGCTTAGCTGGGCCCGCGAACACCGGGGAGCTGTTTTTT	CASSLAGPANTGELFF	TRBJ2-2	-	-	TRBV13
TGTGCCAGCAGCGTCGGGACAGGGGCGGGAAACACCATATATTTT	CASSVGTGAGNTIYF	TRBJ1-3	-	TRBD1	TRBV9
TGTGCCAGCAGCGTCTTTGACAGCTCCTACGAGCAGTACTTC	CASSVFDSSYEQYF	TRBJ2-7	-	-	TRBV9
TGCGCCAGCAGTAGTACTAGCGGGGGGACAGATACGCAGTATTTT	CASSSTSGGTDTQYF	TRBJ2-3	-	TRBD2	TRBV5-1
TGTGCCAGCAGCTTGGGGACAGGTTTGGCATCACCCCTCCACTTT	CASSLGTGLASPLHF	TRBJ1-6	-	TRBD1	TRBV5-4
TGTGCCAGCAGCGTAGCTAGCGGGGGGGGCGAAAAACTGTTTTTT	CASSVASGGGEKLFF	TRBJ1-4	-	-	TRBV9
TGTGCCAGCAGCAAACAGGGCCAAAATTCACCCCTCCACTTT	CASSKQGQNSPLHF	TRBJ1-6	few	-	TRBV11-3
TGTGCCAGCAGGACCCCCGGGACAGGGGGGAATGAGCAGTTCTTC	CASRTPGTGGNEQFF	TRBJ2-1	-	TRBD1	TRBV6-5
TGCGCCAGCAGTTTTGGCGCCCCCCGGGACACCTACGAGCAGTACTTC	CASSFGAPRDTYEQYF	TRBJ2-7	once	-	TRBV5-1
TGTGCCACCAGTGACCGGACAGGGGGCAGGGAGACCCAGTACTTC	CATSDRTGGRETQYF	TRBJ2-5	-	TRBD1	TRBV24-1
TGTGCCAGCAGCTTTGGTACGGGAGGAGGGGCAGATACGCAGTATTTT	CASSFGTGGGADTQYF	TRBJ2-3	-	TRBD2	TRBV5-5
TGTGCCTGGAGAAAGCTGTGGGCAGGGGCCACAAACATTCAGTACTTC	CAWRKLWAGATNIQYF	TRBJ2-4	-	-	TRBV30
TGTGCCACCAGTGTTACTATCGGTAATAATGAAAAACTGTTTTTT	CATSVTIGNNEKLFF	TRBJ1-4	-	-	TRBV24-1
TGTGCCAGCAGTCCGCTAGCGGGAGGACCTAGCACAGATACGCAGTATTTT	CASSPLAGGPSTDTQYF	TRBJ2-3	-	TRBD2	TRBV6-2/TRBV6-3
TGTGCCAGCAGTTACCGACCTCTGGAACTAAACGAGCAGTACTTC	CASSYRPLELNEQYF	TRBJ2-7	once	-	TRBV6-5
TGTGCCAGCAGCTTAAGCAGGACAGATACGCAGTATTTT	CASSLSRTDTQYF	TRBJ2-3	-	-	TRBV11-2
TGTGCCAGCTCACCGCAAACAGGGGACACCGGGGAGCTGTTTTTT	CASSPQTGDTGELFF	TRBJ2-2	once	TRBD1	TRBV18
TGTGCCAGCAGCTTAGGGACAGAAGAGACCCAGTACTTC	CASSLGTEETQYF	TRBJ2-5	-	-	TRBV7-6
TGTGCTAGTGGTTTGGTTTCAGGGGGTCACACTGAAGCTTTCTTT	CASGLVSGGHTEAFF	TRBJ1-1	-	TRBD1	TRBV12-5
TGTGCCAGCAGTTTTGGCCAAGGGACTACCTACGAGCAGTACTTC	CASSFGQGTTYEQYF	TRBJ2-7	-	TRBD2	TRBV6-5
TGTGCCAGCAGCTTAGAAGGGGTCATGTCAGAGACCCAGTACTTC	CASSLEGVMSETQYF	TRBJ2-5	-	-	TRBV7-9
TGTGCCAGCAGCTTGAGGGGTAAGAGGACGTTGTATGGCTACACCTTC	CASSLRGKRTLYGYTF	TRBJ1-2	once	-	TRBV5-8
TGTGCCAGCAGTGAATCTCTTGACACCAACTACGAGCAGTACTTC	CASSESLDTNYEQYF	TRBJ2-7	-	-	TRBV25-1
TGTGCCAGCAGTTACTCGATACAGGGGGCCTACGAGCAGTACTTC	CASSYSIQGAYEQYF	TRBJ2-7	-	TRBD1	TRBV6-5
TGTGCCAGCAGTTACTCCTTAGCCACAGATACGCAGTATTTT	CASSYSLATDTQYF	TRBJ2-3	-	-	TRBV6-5
TGCGCCAGCAGCACCGGGACTAGCGGGAAAGAGACCCAGTACTTC	CASSTGTSGKETQYF	TRBJ2-5	-	TRBD2	TRBV5-1
TGTGCCAGCAGCGCTGACAGGGGAGGGCGAAAAGAGCAGTACTTC	CASSADRGGRKEQYF	TRBJ2-7	-	-	TRBV2
TGCGCCAGCAGCTTCGGACAGGGAGGAAATGAAAAACTGTTTTTT	CASSFGQGGNEKLFF	TRBJ1-4	-	TRBD1	TRBV5-1
TGTGCCAGCAGCTTGACAGGGATGAACACTGAAGCTTTCTTT	CASSLTGMNTEAFF	TRBJ1-1	-	-	TRBV5-5
TGTGCCAGCAGCTTACTAAGCGGATCTGGAAACACCATATATTTT	CASSLLSGSGNTIYF	TRBJ1-3	once	-	TRBV7-9
TGTGCCAGCAGTAAAGCTAGCTCCTACAATGAGCAGTTCTTC	CASSKASSYNEQFF	TRBJ2-1	few	-	TRBV6-1